Below are 4 T cell receptor beta chains sequenced from a single sample in a study of shared T cell receptors in the human thymus. Generated by immunoSEQ multiplex PCR, the TCRdb table keeps only in-frame clones and is missing some. This table has 540,000 or so clones, around 82% appearing once. This sample also appeared in a second study, on human thymus T cells.

Sequenced input: thymocytes. These receptors originate from a boy under two years old with a congenital heart defect.

This chain uses TRBV7-3 with TRBJ2-2; the match to TRBD2 covers 14 bases. The CDR3 contains 19 residues. V trimming: 5 bases; J trimming: 3 bases; junction bases outside the gene matches: 11. The germline CDR1 and CDR2 sequences are SGHTA and FQGTGA. The chain's CDR3 is CASSRLAGGPVRDTGELFF. The DNA for the CDR3 is TGTGCCAGCAGCCGACTAGCGGGAGGGCCCGTGAGGGACACCGGGGAGCTGTTTTTT.

The chain is built from TRBV2 and TRBJ2-2; D not certain. The CDR3 length is 15 residues. CDR1 and CDR2 (germline): SNHLY, FYNNEI. V was trimmed by 3 bases and J by 1 base, leaving 9 bases between them. CDR3 nucleotide sequence: TGTGCCAGCAGTGATCGGCTAGAGAACACCGGGGAGCTGTTTTTT. Its protein product is CASSDRLENTGELFF. Drawing the rest from reference TRBV2 and TRBJ2-2, the complete variable domain is EPEVTQTPSHQVTQMGQEVILRCVPISNHLYFYWYRQILGQKVEFLVSFYNNEISEKSEIFDDQFSVERPDGSNFTLKIRSTKLEDSAMYFCASSDRLENTGELFFGEGSRLTVL.

The J gene is TRBJ2-2, the V gene TRBV7-2; TRBD2 matches 11 bases. The CDR3 loop spans 15 amino acids. The V gene's germline CDR1 is SGHTA and CDR2 FQGNSA. With 5 bases clipped from V and 9 bases from J, the junction kept 8 bases outside the gene matches. The CDR3 sequence is CASSLTSGAVRELFF. DNA of the CDR3: TGTGCCAGCAGCCTGACTAGCGGGGCTGTCCGGGAGCTGTTTTTT.

This chain connects TRBV30 to TRBJ1-2; 9 bases agree with TRBD1. Germline V CDR1 and CDR2: GTSNPN, SVGIG (reference sequence). With 4 bases clipped from V and 6 bases from J, the junction kept 12 bases outside the gene matches. This CDR3 is built from 15 residues. The CDR3, as DNA: TGTGCCTGGAATAACTCGGGACAGGGTATTAATGGCTACACCTTC. Translated: CAWNNSGQGINGYTF.